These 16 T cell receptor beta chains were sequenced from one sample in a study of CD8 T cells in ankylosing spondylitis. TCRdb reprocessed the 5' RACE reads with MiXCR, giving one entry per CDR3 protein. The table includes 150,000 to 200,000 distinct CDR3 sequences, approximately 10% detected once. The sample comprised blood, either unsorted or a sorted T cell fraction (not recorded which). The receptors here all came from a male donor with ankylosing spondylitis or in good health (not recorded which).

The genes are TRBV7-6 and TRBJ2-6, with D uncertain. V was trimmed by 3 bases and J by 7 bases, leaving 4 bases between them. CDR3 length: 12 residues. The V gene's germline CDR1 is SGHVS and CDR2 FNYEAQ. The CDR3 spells CASSFGANVLTF. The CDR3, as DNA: TGTGCCAGCAGCTTCGGCGCCAACGTCCTGACTTTC. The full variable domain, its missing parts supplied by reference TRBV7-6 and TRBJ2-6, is GAGVSQSPRYKVTKRGQDVALRCDPISGHVSLYWYRQALGQGPEFLTYFNYEAQQDKSGLPNDRFSAERPEGSISTLTIQRTEQRDSAMYRCASSFGANVLTFGAGSRLTVL.

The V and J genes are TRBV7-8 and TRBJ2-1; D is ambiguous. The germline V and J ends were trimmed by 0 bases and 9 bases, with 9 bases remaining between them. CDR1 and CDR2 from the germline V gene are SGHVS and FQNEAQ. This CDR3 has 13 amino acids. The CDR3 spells CASSLARGSEQFF. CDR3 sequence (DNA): TGTGCCAGCAGCTTAGCGCGAGGAAGTGAGCAGTTCTTC.

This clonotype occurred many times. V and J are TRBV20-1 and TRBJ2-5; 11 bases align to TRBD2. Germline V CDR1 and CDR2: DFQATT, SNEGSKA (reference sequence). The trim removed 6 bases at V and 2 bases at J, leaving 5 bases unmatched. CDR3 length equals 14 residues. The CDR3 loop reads CSAILAGVQETQYF. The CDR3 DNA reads TGCAGTGCAATACTAGCGGGGGTACAAGAGACCCAGTACTTC.

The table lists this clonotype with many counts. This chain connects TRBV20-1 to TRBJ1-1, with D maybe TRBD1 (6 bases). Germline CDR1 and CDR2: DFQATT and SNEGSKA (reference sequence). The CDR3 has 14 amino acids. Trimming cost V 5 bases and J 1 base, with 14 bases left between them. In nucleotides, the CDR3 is TGCAGTGCTGGAACTACAGGGTGGAACACTGAAGCTTTCTTT. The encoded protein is CSAGTTGWNTEAFF.

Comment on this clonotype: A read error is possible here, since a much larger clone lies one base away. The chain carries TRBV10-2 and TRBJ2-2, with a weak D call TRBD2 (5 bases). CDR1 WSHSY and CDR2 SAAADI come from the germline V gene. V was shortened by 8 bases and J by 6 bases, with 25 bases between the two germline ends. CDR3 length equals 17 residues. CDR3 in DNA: TGCGCCAGCGGAGGCATTTCACCGACTCTTAACGCCGGGGAGCTGTTTTTT. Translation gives CASGGISPTLNAGELFF.

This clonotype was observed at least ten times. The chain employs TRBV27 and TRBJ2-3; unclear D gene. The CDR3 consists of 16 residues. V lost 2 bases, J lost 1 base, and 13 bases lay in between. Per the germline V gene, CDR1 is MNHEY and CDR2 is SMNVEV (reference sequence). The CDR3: CASSLGKVPRTDTQYF. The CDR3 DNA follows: TGTGCCAGCAGTTTAGGAAAAGTCCCCCGCACAGATACGCAGTATTTT.

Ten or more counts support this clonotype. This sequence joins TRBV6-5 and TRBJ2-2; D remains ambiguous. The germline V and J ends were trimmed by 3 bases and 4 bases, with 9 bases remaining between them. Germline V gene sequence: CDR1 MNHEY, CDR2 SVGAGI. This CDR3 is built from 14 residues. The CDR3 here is CASSYLALTGELFF. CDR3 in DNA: TGTGCCAGCAGTTATCTGGCGCTCACCGGGGAGCTGTTTTTT.

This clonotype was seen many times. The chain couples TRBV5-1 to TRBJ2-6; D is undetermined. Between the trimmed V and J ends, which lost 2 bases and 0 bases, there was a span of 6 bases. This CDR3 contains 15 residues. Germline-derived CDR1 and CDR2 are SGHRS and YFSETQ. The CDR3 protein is CASSLLHSGANVLTF. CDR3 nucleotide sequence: TGCGCCAGCAGCTTATTACACTCTGGGGCCAACGTCCTGACTTTC. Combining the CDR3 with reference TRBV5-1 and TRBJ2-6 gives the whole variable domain KAGVTQTPRYLIKTRGQQVTLSCSPISGHRSVSWYQQTPGQGLQFLFEYFSETQRNKGNFPGRFSGRQFSNSRSEMNVSTLELGDSALYLCASSLLHSGANVLTFGAGSRLTVL.

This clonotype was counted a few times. The CDR3 spells CASSQEGQIKYQETQYF. CDR3 DNA: TGTGCCAGCAGCCAAGAGGGACAGATTAAGTACCAAGAGACCCAGTACTTC. This chain joins TRBV14 and TRBJ2-5, with 7 bases aligning to TRBD1. With V trimmed by 0 bases and J by 0 bases, 7 bases remained unmatched. The CDR3 consists of 17 residues. Germline values: CDR1 SGHDN, CDR2 FVKESK. The whole variable domain, remainder taken from reference TRBV14 and TRBJ2-5, is EAGVTQFPSHSVIEKGQTVTLRCDPISGHDNLYWYRRVMGKEIKFLLHFVKESKQDESGMPNNRFLAERTGGTYSTLKVQPAELEDSGVYFCASSQEGQIKYQETQYFGPGTRLLVL.

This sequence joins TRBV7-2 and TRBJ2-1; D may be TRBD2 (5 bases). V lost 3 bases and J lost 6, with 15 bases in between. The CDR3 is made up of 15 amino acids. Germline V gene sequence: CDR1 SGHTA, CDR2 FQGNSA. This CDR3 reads CASSFIRGRGNEQFF. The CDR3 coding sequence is TGTGCCAGCAGCTTTATACGGGGTCGGGGCAATGAGCAGTTCTTC.

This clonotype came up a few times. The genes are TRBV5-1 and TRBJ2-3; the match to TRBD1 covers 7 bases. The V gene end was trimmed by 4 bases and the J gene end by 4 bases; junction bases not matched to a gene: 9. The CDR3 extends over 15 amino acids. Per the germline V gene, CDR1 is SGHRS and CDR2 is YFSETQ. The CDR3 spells CASSVTGDLPDTQYF. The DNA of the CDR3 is TGCGCCAGCAGCGTAACAGGGGATCTCCCAGATACGCAGTATTTT.

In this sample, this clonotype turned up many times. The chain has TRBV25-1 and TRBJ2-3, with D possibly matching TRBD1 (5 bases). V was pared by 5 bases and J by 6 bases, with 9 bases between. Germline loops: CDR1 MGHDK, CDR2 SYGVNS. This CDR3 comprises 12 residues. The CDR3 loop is CASSQGLDTQYF. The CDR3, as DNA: TGTGCCAGCAGTCAGGGTCTGGATACGCAGTATTTT. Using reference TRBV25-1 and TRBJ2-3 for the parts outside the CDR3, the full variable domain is EADIYQTPRYLVIGTGKKITLECSQTMGHDKMYWYQQDPGMELHLIHYSYGVNSTEKGDLSSESTVSRIRTEHFPLTLESARPSHTSQYLCASSQGLDTQYFGPGTRLTVL.

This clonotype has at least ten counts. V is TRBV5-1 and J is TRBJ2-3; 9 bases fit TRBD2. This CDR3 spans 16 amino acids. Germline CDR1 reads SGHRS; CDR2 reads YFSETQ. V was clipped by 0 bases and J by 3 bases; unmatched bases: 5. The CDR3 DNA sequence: TGCGCCAGCAGCTTGGGGGCTAGCGGGGAAACAGATACGCAGTATTTT. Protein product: CASSLGASGETDTQYF. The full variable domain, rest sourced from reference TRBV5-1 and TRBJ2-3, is KAGVTQTPRYLIKTRGQQVTLSCSPISGHRSVSWYQQTPGQGLQFLFEYFSETQRNKGNFPGRFSGRQFSNSRSEMNVSTLELGDSALYLCASSLGASGETDTQYFGPGTRLTVL.

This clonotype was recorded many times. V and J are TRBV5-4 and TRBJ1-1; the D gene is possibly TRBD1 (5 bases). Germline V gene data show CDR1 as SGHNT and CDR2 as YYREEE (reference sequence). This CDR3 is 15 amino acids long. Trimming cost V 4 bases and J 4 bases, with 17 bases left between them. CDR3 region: CASSLPQGGGTEAFF. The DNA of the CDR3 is TGTGCCAGCAGCCTCCCCCAGGGTGGCGGCACTGAAGCTTTCTTT.

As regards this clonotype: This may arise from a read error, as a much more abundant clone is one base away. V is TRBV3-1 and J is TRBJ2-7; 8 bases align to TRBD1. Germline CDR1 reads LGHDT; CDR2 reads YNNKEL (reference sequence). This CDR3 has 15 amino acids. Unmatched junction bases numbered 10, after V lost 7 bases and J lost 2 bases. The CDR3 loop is CASTRGGQGTYEQYF. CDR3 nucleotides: TGTGCCAGCACCCGAGGAGGACAGGGAACCTACGAGCAGTACTTC.

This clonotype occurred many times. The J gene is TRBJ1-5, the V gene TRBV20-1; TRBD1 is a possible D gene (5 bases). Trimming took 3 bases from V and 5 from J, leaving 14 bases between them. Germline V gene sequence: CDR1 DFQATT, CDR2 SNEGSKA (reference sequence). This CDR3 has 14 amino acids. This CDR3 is CSARLQGWDQPQHF. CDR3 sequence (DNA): TGCAGTGCTAGGCTCCAGGGCTGGGATCAGCCCCAGCATTTT.